This TCR beta chain was sequenced in a study of blood T cell repertoires in COVID-19. About the study: Samples of COVID-19 (acute and convalescent) were obtained from the United States, Italy and Spain. Sample material is recorded as cDNA or gDNA derived from T cells, B-cell-depleted T cells, or PBMCs.

From germline, CDR1 is SGHRS and CDR2 YFSETQ. The CDR3 is 16 amino acids. V lost 0 bases and J lost 3; bases outside the gene matches: 2. This clone was counted a few times. Other DNA sequences in the sample encode the same CDR3. In the original processing: Counts of nucleated cells, estimated from reference gene primer amplification, were obtained. The method was immunoSEQ multiplex PCR; TCRdb's version includes in-frame clones alone and lacks a portion of them. Clonal size and the V and J genes are those of that table, whereas D and trimming came from the DNA. The sample shows under 250,000 clones, about 88% of them seen only once.

This TCR came from a man in his forties with acute or convalescent COVID-19. Material: peripheral blood. J is TRBJ2-3 and V is TRBV5-1, with 12 bases aligning to TRBD2. The CDR3 nucleotides are TGCGCCAGCAGCTTGGGACTAGCGGGGGAAACAGATACGCAGTATTTT. This gives the protein CASSLGLAGETDTQYF. Filled out from reference TRBV5-1 and TRBJ2-3, the complete variable domain reads KAGVTQTPRYLIKTRGQQVTLSCSPISGHRSVSWYQQTPGQGLQFLFEYFSETQRNKGNFPGRFSGRQFSNSRSEMNVSTLELGDSALYLCASSLGLAGETDTQYFGPGTRLTVL.